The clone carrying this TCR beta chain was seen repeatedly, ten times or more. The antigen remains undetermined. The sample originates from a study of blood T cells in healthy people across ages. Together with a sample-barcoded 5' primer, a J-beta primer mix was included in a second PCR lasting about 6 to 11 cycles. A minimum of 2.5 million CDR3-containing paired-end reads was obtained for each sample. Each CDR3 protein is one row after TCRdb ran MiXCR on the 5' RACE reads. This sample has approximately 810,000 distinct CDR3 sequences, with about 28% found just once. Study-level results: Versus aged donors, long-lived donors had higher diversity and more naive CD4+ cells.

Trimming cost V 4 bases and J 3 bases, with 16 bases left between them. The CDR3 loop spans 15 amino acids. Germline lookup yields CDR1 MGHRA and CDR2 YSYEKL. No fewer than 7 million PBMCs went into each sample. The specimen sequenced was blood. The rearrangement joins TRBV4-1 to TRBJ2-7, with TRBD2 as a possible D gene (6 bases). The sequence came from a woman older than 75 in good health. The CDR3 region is CASSPASGSYYEQYF. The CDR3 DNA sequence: TGCGCCAGCAGCCCCGCCAGCGGGTCCTACTACGAGCAGTACTTC.